This TCR beta chain is from a study of blood T cell repertoires in COVID-19. Study summary: There were acute and convalescent COVID-19 samples, and they came from the United States, Italy and Spain.

The V and J ends lost 1 base and 0 bases, in that order; junction bases with no gene match: 1. The CDR3 covers 16 residues. Per germline, CDR1 SGHRS and CDR2 YFSETQ. Here immunoSEQ multiplex PCR was the method, and the copy in TCRdb shows in-frame clones only, minus some. Of tens of thousands of clones listed, over 80% are singletons. This sequence joins TRBV5-1 and TRBJ1-4; 9 positions agree with TRBD1. This TCR came from a human donor in a cohort sampled during active COVID-19. Material: peripheral blood. The CDR3: CASSLYRGPTNEKLFF. The CDR3 coding sequence is TGCGCCAGCAGCTTGTACAGGGGGCCAACTAATGAAAAACTGTTTTTT.